The 14 T cell receptor beta chains below come from one sample, sequenced in a study of control samples from healthy donors and cancer patients. Libraries were prepared by immunoSEQ multiplex PCR; TCRdb keeps only in-frame clonotypes and omits some of them. The sample lists some 110,000 clones, about 88% occurring once. Sequenced input: blood. All receptors derive from a woman in her 70s in good health.

This chain links TRBV5-1 with TRBJ2-4; D may be TRBD1 (6 bases). The germline CDR1 and CDR2 sequences are SGHRS and YFSETQ. Between the trimmed V and J ends, which lost 5 bases and 5 bases, there was a span of 14 bases. The CDR3 runs to 14 residues. CDR3 nucleotide sequence: TGCGCCAGCAGGGGGCTACAGGGTGAAAACATTCAGTACTTC. It translates to CASRGLQGENIQYF.

This clone has just a few counts. The V call is TRBV4-1, the J call TRBJ2-1; 10 bases line up with TRBD1. V was clipped by 3 bases and J by 8 bases; unmatched bases: 4. Looked up from germline, CDR1 is MGHRA and CDR2 is YSYEKL. This CDR3 spans 14 amino acids. The CDR3 bases are TGCGCCAGCAGCCAGGGACAGGGGAGGTATGAGCAGTTCTTC. It specifies CASSQGQGRYEQFF.

This chain connects TRBV6-4 to TRBJ2-2; possibly TRBD1 or TRBD2 for D (6 bases each). This CDR3 region has 13 residues. CDR1 and CDR2 (germline): MRHNA, SNTAGT. V lost 5 bases, J lost 3 bases, and 7 bases lay in between. In DNA form, the CDR3 reads TGTGCCAGCAGTAGGGGGGACACCGGGGAGCTGTTTTTT. Translated: CASSRGDTGELFF.

CDR3 in DNA: TGCAGCGTTGTAGAGGGGACAGTGGCGGATGGAGACACTGAAGCTTTCTTT. This sequence encodes CSVVEGTVADGDTEAFF. This rearrangement joins TRBV29-1 to TRBJ1-1; TRBD1 agrees at 7 bases. The ends lost 4 bases at V and 3 bases at J; junction bases unmatched: 17. CDR1 is SQVTM and CDR2 is ANQGSEA in the germline V gene. The CDR3 runs to 17 residues.

Here the CDR3 reads CASSEWGGGGNSPLHF. The CDR3 DNA reads as TGTGCCAGCAGTGAATGGGGAGGGGGTGGTAATTCACCCCTCCACTTT. The rearrangement uses TRBV25-1 and TRBJ1-6; perhaps TRBD1 as D (6 bases). Looked up from germline, CDR1 is MGHDK and CDR2 is SYGVNS. With 1 base removed from V and 6 bases from J, the gap between germline ends came to 13 bases. CDR3 length equals 16 residues.

V gene TRBV19 combines with J gene TRBJ1-2; D gene ambiguous. Trimming took off 3 bases at V and 5 bases at J, with 7 bases between the two ends. The CDR3 is made up of 12 amino acids. CDR1 is LNHDA and CDR2 is SQIVND in the germline V gene (reference sequence). Here the CDR3 DNA reads TGTGCCAGTAGTATTTCCCATTATGGCTACACCTTC. Its translation is CASSISHYGYTF.

The chain recombines TRBV2 with TRBJ1-4; no clear D. Trimming stripped 5 bases from V and 8 bases from J, with 15 bases between. Looked up from germline, CDR1 is SNHLY and CDR2 is FYNNEI. The CDR3 is 14 amino acids. CDR3: CASSWIEIGEKLFF. The CDR3 DNA follows: TGTGCCAGCAGTTGGATTGAGATTGGCGAAAAACTGTTTTTT.

This clone has only one observation. The chain joins TRBV7-8 to TRBJ1-1; D remains ambiguous. Germline-derived CDR1 and CDR2 are SGHVS and FQNEAQ. Trimming stripped 5 bases from V and 2 bases from J, with 15 bases between. CDR3 length equals 15 residues. CDR3 amino acids: CASSPWTDFNTEAFF. CDR3 coding DNA: TGTGCCAGCAGCCCTTGGACGGATTTCAACACTGAAGCTTTCTTT.

DNA of the CDR3: TGTGCCAGCAGCCGCCTGACTAGCGGGCAAGAGACCCAGTACTTC. This encodes CASSRLTSGQETQYF. The V and J genes are TRBV5-6 and TRBJ2-5; 10 bases fit TRBD2. Germline V CDR1 and CDR2: SGHDT, YYEEEE. This CDR3 has 15 amino acids. V trimming: 4 bases; J trimming: 2 bases; junction bases outside the gene matches: 5.

V and J are TRBV12-5 and TRBJ2-6; unclear D gene. The CDR3 length is 13 residues. V lost 3 bases to trimming and J lost 3 bases, with 3 bases between them. In germline, CDR1 is LGHNT, CDR2 FRNRAP. The CDR3 DNA sequence: TGTGCTAGTGGTTTAGGTGGGGCCAACGTCCTGACTTTC. Translating it yields CASGLGGANVLTF.

This chain connects TRBV7-9 to TRBJ2-1, with 12 bases fitting TRBD2. Germline trimming cut 5 bases from V and 6 bases from J; bases unmatched to any gene: 14. Germline lookup yields CDR1 SEHNR and CDR2 FQNEAQ (reference sequence). The CDR3 extends over 18 amino acids. CDR3 nucleotide sequence: TGTGCCAGCAGCCCAAAGTTCCTAGCGGGGGGGCCGCGCAATGAGCAGTTCTTC. The encoded protein is CASSPKFLAGGPRNEQFF.

This chain joins TRBV7-3 and TRBJ2-5; possibly TRBD1 for D (6 bases). The CDR3 totals 13 residues. Trimming pared 5 bases from V and 3 bases from J, leaving 10 bases between. CDR1 is SGHTA, CDR2 FQGTGA, per germline. The CDR3 here is CASSPNREETQYF. The CDR3 DNA reads TGTGCCAGCAGCCCAAACAGGGAAGAGACCCAGTACTTC.

The chain combines TRBV9 with TRBJ1-1; 9 positions agree with TRBD1. The V and J ends lost 3 bases and 5 bases, in that order; junction bases with no gene match: 11. CDR3 size: 16 residues. From germline, CDR1 is SGDLS and CDR2 YYNGEE. For the CDR3, the DNA is TGTGCCAGCAGCGCTACCCCCGGGACAGGGCTAACTGAAGCTTTCTTT. Protein sequence: CASSATPGTGLTEAFF.

The chain recombines TRBV21-1 with TRBJ1-3. TRBV21-1 is noted as a pseudogene. The CDR3 runs 17 residues. The CDR3 DNA follows: TGTGCCAGCAGCCCTCCCGTTGGGTCCGCCTCTGGAAACACCATATATTTT. Its protein is CASSPPVGSASGNTIYF.